Following are 14 T cell receptor beta chains from one sample sequenced in a study of regulatory T cells in long-lasting Graves disease. According to the study, TCR beta libraries were built with iRepertoire HTBI primers and CDR3-region Arm-PCR. TCRdb re-called the multiplex PCR reads with MiXCR, one entry per CDR3 protein. The table lists around 480,000 distinct CDR3 sequences, around 15% of them singletons. Stated time point: newly diagnosed GD, antithyroid drugs for less than 3 months. Making the TCR library involved RNA that had been extracted from PBMCs. These data were also reused for a study on T cells in Graves' hyperthyroidism and ophthalmopathy.

Sample: peripheral blood mononuclear cells (PBMCs), taken at new diagnosis, from a patient treated with antithyroid drugs. These TCRs come from a woman aged 40 to 65 with Graves disease.

At least ten counts were recorded for this clonotype. The chain carries TRBV28 and TRBJ2-7, with 8 bases identical to TRBD1. The germline V gene encodes CDR1 MDHEN and CDR2 SYDVKM. The CDR3 has 12 amino acids. The V segment lost 8 bases and the J segment 5 bases; nucleotides outside the gene matches: 5. The CDR3 DNA reads TGTGCCAGCGAAGACAGGGGCAACGAGCAGTACTTC. It translates to CASEDRGNEQYF.

This clonotype has ten or more counts. The genes are TRBV18 and TRBJ2-5; D ambiguous. Germline-derived CDR1 and CDR2 are KGHSH and LQKENI. Deletions cut 4 bases from V and 5 bases from J, with 8 bases between. This CDR3 region has 12 residues. The CDR3 DNA reads TGTGCCAGCTCACGGCCAAGTGAGACCCAGTACTTC. Its translation is CASSRPSETQYF.

This chain links TRBV27 with TRBJ2-1; 11 bases are shared with TRBD2. Germline V CDR1 and CDR2: MNHEY, SMNVEV (reference sequence). CDR3 length: 16 residues. J was trimmed by 7 bases and V by 5 bases; bases with no gene match: 10. CDR3 protein: CASSPNSGGAYNEQFF. CDR3 nucleotides: TGTGCCAGCAGTCCAAATAGCGGGGGGGCTTATAATGAGCAGTTCTTC.

This clonotype was seen more than once but under ten times. The chain couples TRBV5-1 to TRBJ2-1; D is ambiguous. Between the trimmed V and J ends, which lost 1 base and 6 bases, there was a span of 14 bases. The CDR3 runs to 15 residues. Germline V gives CDR1 SGHRS, CDR2 YFSETQ. The CDR3 region has the DNA TGCGCCAGCAGCTTGAGTTTGATGCAGCGCAATGAGCAGTTCTTC. This gives the protein CASSLSLMQRNEQFF.

This clonotype was observed many times. V gene TRBV3-1 combines with J gene TRBJ2-1; 7 bases line up with TRBD2. The V and J ends lost 4 bases and 5 bases, in that order; junction bases with no gene match: 11. The CDR3 extends over 16 amino acids. CDR1 LGHDT and CDR2 YNNKEL come from the germline V gene (reference sequence). The CDR3 DNA reads TGTGCCAGCAGCCTATTCGATGGACTAGGGAACAATGAGCAGTTCTTC. This translates into CASSLFDGLGNNEQFF.

The chain links TRBV5-6 to TRBJ2-2; D possibly corresponds to TRBD1 (6 bases). Trimming shortened V by 0 bases and J by 5 bases, and 11 bases separated the two germline ends. The CDR3 consists of 15 residues. Germline V gene sequence: CDR1 SGHDT, CDR2 YYEEEE. The CDR3 DNA reads as TGTGCCAGCAGCTTGGGGGGGACACGAACCGGGGAGCTGTTTTTT. Protein sequence: CASSLGGTRTGELFF.

This clonotype has more than one count but fewer than ten. V is TRBV19 and J is TRBJ2-7; D gene ambiguous. The germline V gene has CDR1 LNHDA and CDR2 SQIVND (reference sequence). The CDR3 is 14 amino acids. Trimming removed 3 bases from V and 4 bases from J, with 13 bases in between. The CDR3 here is CASSIKSPGYEQYF. The DNA for the CDR3 is TGTGCCAGTAGTATCAAATCACCGGGTTACGAGCAGTACTTC. Based on the CDR3 plus reference TRBV19 and TRBJ2-7, the full variable domain is DGGITQSPKYLFRKEGQNVTLSCEQNLNHDAMYWYRQDPGQGLRLIYYSQIVNDFQKGDIAEGYSVSREKKESFPLTVTSAQKNPTAFYLCASSIKSPGYEQYFGPGTRLTVT.

Many counts were recorded for this clonotype. V gene TRBV24-1 combines with J gene TRBJ2-7, with D possibly being TRBD1 (6 bases). CDR3 length: 15 amino acids. Germline V gives CDR1 KGHDR, CDR2 SFDVKD. V was pared by 4 bases and J by 2 bases, with 14 bases between. CDR3 sequence: CATSDPQGTPYEQYF. Here the CDR3 DNA reads TGTGCCACCAGTGACCCTCAGGGGACGCCCTACGAGCAGTACTTC.

This clonotype was recorded at least ten times. The chain links TRBV12-3 or TRBV12-4 to TRBJ1-5; D uncertain. V was trimmed by 1 base and J by 0 bases, leaving 4 bases between them. The CDR3 length is 14 residues. As DNA, the CDR3 is TGTGCCAGCAGTTTAGATCATAGCAATCAGCCCCAGCATTTT. Encoded protein: CASSLDHSNQPQHF.

Ten or more counts support this clonotype. The chain joins TRBV3-1 to TRBJ2-2; D uncertain. V was cut by 3 bases and J by 5 bases, with 13 bases left in between. Germline V gene data show CDR1 as LGHDT and CDR2 as YNNKEL (reference sequence). The CDR3 covers 15 residues. The CDR3 DNA is TGTGCCAGCAGCCACGCCAGCGCAATTACCGGGGAGCTGTTTTTT. Its protein product is CASSHASAITGELFF.

This clonotype was counted ten times or more. J is TRBJ2-2 and V is TRBV6-1, with D tentatively TRBD1 (5 bases). Trimming left V 8 bases short and J 1 base short, with 11 bases between. The length of the CDR3 is 14 residues. CDR1 is MNHNS, CDR2 SASEGT, per germline. As DNA, the CDR3 is TGTGCCAGCGGGAATACAGGGAACACCGGGGAGCTGTTTTTT. Its protein is CASGNTGNTGELFF.

Of note for this clonotype: A much bigger clone sits one base away, suggesting this may be a read error. This sequence joins TRBV3-1 and TRBJ1-6; tentatively, D is TRBD1 (5 bases). Germline V gene data show CDR1 as LGHDT and CDR2 as YNNKEL (reference sequence). This CDR3 is 15 amino acids long. Trimming shortened V by 6 bases and J by 6 bases, and 15 bases separated the two germline ends. The CDR3 loop is CASSLRAGTNSPLHF. Written as DNA, the CDR3 is TGTGCCAGCAGTCTAAGGGCAGGGACTAATTCACCCCTCCACTTT.

This clonotype has a count of ten or more. The CDR3 here is CASSYSRGYGYTF. The DNA for the CDR3 is TGTGCCAGCAGTTACTCGAGGGGGTATGGCTACACCTTC. This chain links TRBV6-5 with TRBJ1-2, with D possibly matching TRBD1 (6 bases). The V gene lost 0 bases and the J gene lost 5 bases, with 7 bases spanning the gap. Germline CDR1 reads MNHEY; CDR2 reads SVGAGI. The CDR3 extends over 13 amino acids.

The chain's CDR3 is CASSFPSWVEVAGELFF. CDR3 coding DNA: TGTGCCAGCAGTTTCCCTTCTTGGGTTGAGGTGGCCGGGGAGCTGTTTTTT. The chain employs TRBV28 and TRBJ2-2; D not certain. CDR3 size: 17 residues. Trimming cost V 3 bases and J 6 bases, with 20 bases left between them. The germline gives CDR1 MDHEN, CDR2 SYDVKM.